This T cell receptor (beta chain) was observed in a study of T cell responses to AZD1222 COVID-19 vaccine. General study points: Mostly white British, mostly female donors; authors suggested clonal diversity may be underestimated. CD4 TCRs linked to vaccination spanned spike, dominating at 160-218 and 743-854. Vaccination with two AZD1222 doses was followed by a rise in Spike-specific TCR breadth and depth. Unmutated variant regions reportedly attract nearly half of all spike-specific TCRs.

TCRdb's table, derived via immunoSEQ multiplex PCR, lists solely in-frame clones and lacks some. Seen here are under 200,000 clones, around 94% observed once, and the top ten hold about 3.5%. Comments on this clone: What it recognizes is unknown.

V was pared by 5 bases and J by 2 bases, with 6 bases of the junction left unmatched. The CDR3 is made up of 14 amino acids. From germline, CDR1 is SNHLY and CDR2 FYNNEI. This chain connects TRBV2 to TRBJ2-7; TRBD1 agrees at 7 bases. This specimen consisted of peripheral blood, obtained 28 days after the second dose of the MenACWY control vaccine. This TCR came from an adult who received the MenACWY meningococcal vaccine as a control. The DNA for the CDR3 is TGTGCCAGCAGTTCCGGGACAGTCCCCTACGAGCAGTACTTC. Amino acids: CASSSGTVPYEQYF.